This TCR beta chain originates from a study of monozygotic twins with inflammatory bowel disease. Study-wide points: Limited statistical power may explain no repertoire similarity difference between concordant and discordant twins. It was in IBD patients that TCRbeta diversity (inverse Simpson) was lower than in healthy co-twins.

The length of the CDR3 is 14 residues. Germline V lookup: CDR1 LGHDT, CDR2 YNNKEL (reference sequence). As for this clonotype: No antigen is known for it.

Total RNA, at approximately 3,800 ng, went into every TCR library. Two rounds of nested PCR, of roughly 16 and 10 cycles, were run on TCRalpha and TCRbeta cDNA. From the 5' RACE reads, TCRdb lists one entry per CDR3 protein and no DNA. With approximately 400,000 distinct CDR3 sequences in the sample, the ten largest clones hold 2% to 3%. The TCR comes from a human donor with ulcerative colitis or Crohn's disease, or a healthy co-twin of an affected twin (not recorded which). V and J are TRBV3-1 and TRBJ2-1. The sample taken for sequencing was blood. The CDR3 here is CASSPHDSYNEQFF.